This T cell receptor beta chain was recorded in a study of T cells in Graves' hyperthyroidism and ophthalmopathy. General study findings and limits: The blood repertoire included most of the expanded thyroid clonotypes above 0.001. In simple terms, a model built on 13 V-J features told ophthalmopathy apart from stable hyperthyroidism.

As concerns this clonotype: What it binds is unknown.

Together with thyroid ultrasound, orbital computed tomography, serum thyroxine and TRAb, clinical symptoms were used for diagnoses. Amplification of TCR beta CDR3 regions used RNA as the template. Primed by the HTBI set, a first-round RT-PCR was run on the TCR CDR3. TCRdb independently ran MiXCR on the multiplex PCR reads; one entry per CDR3 protein. The data contain more than 300,000 distinct CDR3 sequences, about 15% of them singletons. The germline gives CDR1 KGHSY, CDR2 FQNENV. This CDR3 is built from 15 residues. V was clipped by 0 bases and J by 11 bases; unmatched bases: 8. The specimen was blood. This chain joins TRBV16 and TRBJ2-1; 9 bases are shared with TRBD1. The TCR originated in a woman aged 55-69 years with Graves' hyperthyroidism. CDR3 loop: CASSQSGTGSIKQFF. In nucleotides, the CDR3 is TGTGCCAGCAGCCAATCCGGGACAGGGAGTATCAAGCAGTTCTTC.